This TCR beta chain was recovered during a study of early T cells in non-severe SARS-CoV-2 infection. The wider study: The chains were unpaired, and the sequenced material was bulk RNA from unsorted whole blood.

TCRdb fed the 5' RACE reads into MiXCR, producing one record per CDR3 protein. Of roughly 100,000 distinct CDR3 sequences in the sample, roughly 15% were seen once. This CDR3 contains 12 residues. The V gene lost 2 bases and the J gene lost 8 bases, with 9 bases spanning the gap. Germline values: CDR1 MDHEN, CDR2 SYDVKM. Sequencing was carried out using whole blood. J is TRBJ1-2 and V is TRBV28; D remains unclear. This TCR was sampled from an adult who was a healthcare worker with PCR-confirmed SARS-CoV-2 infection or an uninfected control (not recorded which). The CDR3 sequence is CASSLDAEGYTF. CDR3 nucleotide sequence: TGTGCCAGCAGTTTAGATGCTGAGGGCTACACCTTC.